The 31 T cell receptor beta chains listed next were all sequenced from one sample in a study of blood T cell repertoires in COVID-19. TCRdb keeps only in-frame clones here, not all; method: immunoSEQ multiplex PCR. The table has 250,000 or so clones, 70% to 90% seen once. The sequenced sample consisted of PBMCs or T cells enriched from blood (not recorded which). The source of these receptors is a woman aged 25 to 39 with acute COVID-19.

The CDR3 DNA reads TGTGCCAGCAGTCAGGGACTAGCGGATATCAGCACAGATACGCAGTATTTT. It specifies CASSQGLADISTDTQYF. The rearrangement uses TRBV5-4 and TRBJ2-3; 11 nucleotides agree with TRBD2. CDR3 length: 17 amino acids. V dropped 5 bases and J dropped 0; count of bases not matched to a gene: 8. Germline CDR1 is SGHNT and CDR2 is YYREEE (reference sequence).

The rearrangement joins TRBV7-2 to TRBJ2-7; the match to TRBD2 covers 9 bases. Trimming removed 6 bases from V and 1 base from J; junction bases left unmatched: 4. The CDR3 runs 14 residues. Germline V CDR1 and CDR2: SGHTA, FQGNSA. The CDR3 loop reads CASRLAGFSYEQYF. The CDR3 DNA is TGTGCCAGCAGACTAGCGGGCTTTTCCTACGAGCAGTACTTC.

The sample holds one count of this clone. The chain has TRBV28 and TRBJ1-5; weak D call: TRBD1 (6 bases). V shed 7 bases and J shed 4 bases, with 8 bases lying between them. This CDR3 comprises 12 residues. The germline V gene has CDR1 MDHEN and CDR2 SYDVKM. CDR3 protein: CASTRGNQPQHF. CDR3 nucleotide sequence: TGTGCCAGCACGAGGGGGAATCAGCCCCAGCATTTT.

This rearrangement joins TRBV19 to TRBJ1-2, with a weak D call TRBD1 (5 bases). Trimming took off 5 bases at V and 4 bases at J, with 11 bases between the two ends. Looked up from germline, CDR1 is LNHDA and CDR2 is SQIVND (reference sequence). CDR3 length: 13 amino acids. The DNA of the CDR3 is TGTGCCAGTAGTTCCACAGGCAGCTATGGCTACACCTTC. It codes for CASSSTGSYGYTF. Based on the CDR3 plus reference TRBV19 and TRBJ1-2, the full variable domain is DGGITQSPKYLFRKEGQNVTLSCEQNLNHDAMYWYRQDPGQGLRLIYYSQIVNDFQKGDIAEGYSVSREKKESFPLTVTSAQKNPTAFYLCASSSTGSYGYTFGSGTRLTVV.

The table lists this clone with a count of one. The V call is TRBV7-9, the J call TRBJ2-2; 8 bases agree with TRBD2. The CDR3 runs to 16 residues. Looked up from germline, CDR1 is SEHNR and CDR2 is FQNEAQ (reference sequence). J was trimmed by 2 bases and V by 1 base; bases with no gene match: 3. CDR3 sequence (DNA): TGTGCCAGCAGCTTAGGGAGCGGGAGCAACACCGGGGAGCTGTTTTTT. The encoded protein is CASSLGSGSNTGELFF.

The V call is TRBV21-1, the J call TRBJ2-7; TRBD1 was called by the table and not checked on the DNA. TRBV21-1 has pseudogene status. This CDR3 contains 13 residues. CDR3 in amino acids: CASSKTPSYEQYF. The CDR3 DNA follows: TGTGCCAGCAGCAAAACCCCCAGTTACGAGCAGTACTTC.

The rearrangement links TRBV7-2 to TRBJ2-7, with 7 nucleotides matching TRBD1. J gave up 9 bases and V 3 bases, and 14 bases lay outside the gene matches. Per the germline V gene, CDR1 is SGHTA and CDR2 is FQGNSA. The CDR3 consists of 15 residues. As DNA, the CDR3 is TGTGCCAGCAGCTTGACGGGACAGCCTCATCGCGGGCAGTACTTC. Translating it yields CASSLTGQPHRGQYF. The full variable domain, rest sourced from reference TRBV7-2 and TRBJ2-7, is GAGVSQSPSNKVTEKGKDVELRCDPISGHTALYWYRQSLGQGLEFLIYFQGNSAPDKSGLPSDRFSAERTGGSVSTLTIQRTQQEDSAVYLCASSLTGQPHRGQYFGPGTRLTVT.

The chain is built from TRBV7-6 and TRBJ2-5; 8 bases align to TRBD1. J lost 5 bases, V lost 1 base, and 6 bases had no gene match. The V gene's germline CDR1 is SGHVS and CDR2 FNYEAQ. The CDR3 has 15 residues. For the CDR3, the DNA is TGTGCCAGCAGCTTAGATCAGGGGGCGAGGGAGACCCAGTACTTC. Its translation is CASSLDQGARETQYF.

CDR3 nucleotides: TGCGCCAGCAGCTTGGCAGGTAGGGGCGGGAGTTGGTACGAGCAGTACTTC. This codes for CASSLAGRGGSWYEQYF. The chain links TRBV5-1 to TRBJ2-7, with 7 bases lining up with TRBD2. The V and J ends lost 0 bases and 4 bases, in that order; junction bases with no gene match: 13. Germline CDR1 reads SGHRS; CDR2 reads YFSETQ. The CDR3 is made up of 17 amino acids.

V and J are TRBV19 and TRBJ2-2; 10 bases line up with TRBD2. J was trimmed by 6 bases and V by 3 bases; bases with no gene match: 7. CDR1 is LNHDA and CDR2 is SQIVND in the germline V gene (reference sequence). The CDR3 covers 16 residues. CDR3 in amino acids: CASSISSGSKSGELFF. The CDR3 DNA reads TGTGCCAGTAGTATCTCTAGCGGGAGTAAATCCGGGGAGCTGTTTTTT.

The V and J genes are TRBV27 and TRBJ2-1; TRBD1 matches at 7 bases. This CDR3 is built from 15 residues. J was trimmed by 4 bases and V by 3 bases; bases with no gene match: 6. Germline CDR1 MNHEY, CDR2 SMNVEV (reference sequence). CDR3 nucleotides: TGTGCCAGCAGTTTGGGACAGCCGATTTACAATGAGCAGTTCTTC. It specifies CASSLGQPIYNEQFF.

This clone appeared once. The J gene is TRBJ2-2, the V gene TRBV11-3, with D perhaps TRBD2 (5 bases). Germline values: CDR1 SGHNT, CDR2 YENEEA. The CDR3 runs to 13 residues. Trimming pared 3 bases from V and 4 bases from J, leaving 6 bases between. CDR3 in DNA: TGTGCCAGCAGCTTCCGGGGCACCGGGGAGCTGTTTTTT. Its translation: CASSFRGTGELFF.

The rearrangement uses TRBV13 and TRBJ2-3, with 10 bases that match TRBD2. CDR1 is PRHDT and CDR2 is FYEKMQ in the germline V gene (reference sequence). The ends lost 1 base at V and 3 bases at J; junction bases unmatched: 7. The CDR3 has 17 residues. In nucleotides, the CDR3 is TGTGCCAGCAGCTTAGAGCTAGCGGGAGTGGGGACAGATACGCAGTATTTT. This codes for CASSLELAGVGTDTQYF.

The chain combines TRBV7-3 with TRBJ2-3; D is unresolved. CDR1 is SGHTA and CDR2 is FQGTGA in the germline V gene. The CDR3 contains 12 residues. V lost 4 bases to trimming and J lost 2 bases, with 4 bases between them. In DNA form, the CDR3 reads TGTGCCAGCAGCTCTAACACAGATACGCAGTATTTT. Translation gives CASSSNTDTQYF.

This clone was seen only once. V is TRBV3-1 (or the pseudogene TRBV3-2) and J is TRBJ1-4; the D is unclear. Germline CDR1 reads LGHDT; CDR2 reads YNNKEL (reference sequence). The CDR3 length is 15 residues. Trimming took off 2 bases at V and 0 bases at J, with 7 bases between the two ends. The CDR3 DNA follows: TGTGCCAGCAGCCAACACGGGGCAACTAATGAAAAACTGTTTTTT. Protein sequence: CASSQHGATNEKLFF.

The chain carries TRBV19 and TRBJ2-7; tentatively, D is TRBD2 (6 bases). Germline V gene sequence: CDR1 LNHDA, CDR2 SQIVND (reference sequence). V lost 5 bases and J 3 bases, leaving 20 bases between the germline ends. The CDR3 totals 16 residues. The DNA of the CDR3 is TGTGCCAGTAGTCCATCCCTGGGGGACTTCAGCTACGAGCAGTACTTC. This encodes CASSPSLGDFSYEQYF. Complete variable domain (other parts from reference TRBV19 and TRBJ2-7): DGGITQSPKYLFRKEGQNVTLSCEQNLNHDAMYWYRQDPGQGLRLIYYSQIVNDFQKGDIAEGYSVSREKKESFPLTVTSAQKNPTAFYLCASSPSLGDFSYEQYFGPGTRLTVT.

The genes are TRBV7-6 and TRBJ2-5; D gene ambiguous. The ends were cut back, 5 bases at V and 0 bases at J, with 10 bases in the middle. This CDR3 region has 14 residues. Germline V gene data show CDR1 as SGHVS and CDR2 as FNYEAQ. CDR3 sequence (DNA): TGTGCCAGCAGCCTCCGTCTGTACCAAGAGACCCAGTACTTC. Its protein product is CASSLRLYQETQYF. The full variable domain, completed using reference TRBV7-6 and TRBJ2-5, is GAGVSQSPRYKVTKRGQDVALRCDPISGHVSLYWYRQALGQGPEFLTYFNYEAQQDKSGLPNDRFSAERPEGSISTLTIQRTEQRDSAMYRCASSLRLYQETQYFGPGTRLLVL.

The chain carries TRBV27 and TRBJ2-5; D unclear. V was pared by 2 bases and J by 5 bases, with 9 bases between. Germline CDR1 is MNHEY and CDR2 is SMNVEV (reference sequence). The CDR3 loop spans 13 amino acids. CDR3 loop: CASSLGWLETQYF. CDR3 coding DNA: TGTGCCAGCAGTTTAGGCTGGTTGGAGACCCAGTACTTC.

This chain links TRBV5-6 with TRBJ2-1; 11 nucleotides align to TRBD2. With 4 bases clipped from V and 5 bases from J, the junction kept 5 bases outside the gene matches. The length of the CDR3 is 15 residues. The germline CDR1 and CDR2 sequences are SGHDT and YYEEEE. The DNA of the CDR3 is TGTGCCAGCAGCCCTAGCGGGAGGCGAGACAATGAGCAGTTCTTC. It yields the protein CASSPSGRRDNEQFF.

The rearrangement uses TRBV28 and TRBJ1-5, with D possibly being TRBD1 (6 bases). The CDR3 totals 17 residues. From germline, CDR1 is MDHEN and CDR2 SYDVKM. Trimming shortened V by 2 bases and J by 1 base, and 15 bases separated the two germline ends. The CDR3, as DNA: TGTGCCAGCAGTTTACAGGACAGAGCCCCAAGCAATCAGCCCCAGCATTTT. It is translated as CASSLQDRAPSNQPQHF.

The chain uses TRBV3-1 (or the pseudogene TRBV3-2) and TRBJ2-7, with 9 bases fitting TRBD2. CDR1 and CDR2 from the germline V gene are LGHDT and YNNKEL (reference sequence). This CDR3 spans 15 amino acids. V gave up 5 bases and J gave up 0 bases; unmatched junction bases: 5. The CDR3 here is CASSVTSGASYEQYF. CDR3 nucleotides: TGTGCCAGCAGCGTGACTAGCGGAGCCTCCTACGAGCAGTACTTC.

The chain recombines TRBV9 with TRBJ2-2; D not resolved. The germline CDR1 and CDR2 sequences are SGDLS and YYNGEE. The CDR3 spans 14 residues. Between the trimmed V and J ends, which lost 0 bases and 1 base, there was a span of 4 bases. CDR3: CASSVAQNTGELFF. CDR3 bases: TGTGCCAGCAGCGTAGCCCAGAACACCGGGGAGCTGTTTTTT.

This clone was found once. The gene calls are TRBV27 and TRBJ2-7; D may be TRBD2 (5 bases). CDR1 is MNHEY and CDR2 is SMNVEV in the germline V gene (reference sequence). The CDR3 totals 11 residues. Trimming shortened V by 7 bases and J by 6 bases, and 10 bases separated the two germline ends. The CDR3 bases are TGTGCCAGCAAAGGGAGAAGCGAGCAGTACTTC. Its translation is CASKGRSEQYF.

The DNA of the CDR3 is TGCGCCAGCAGCGGGGGGTTCGAAGGGAGTGAGCAGTACTTC. It encodes CASSGGFEGSEQYF. The chain combines TRBV5-1 with TRBJ2-7; D is perhaps TRBD2 (6 bases). With 4 bases removed from V and 7 bases from J, the gap between germline ends came to 18 bases. The length of the CDR3 is 14 residues. CDR1 and CDR2 (germline): SGHRS, YFSETQ.

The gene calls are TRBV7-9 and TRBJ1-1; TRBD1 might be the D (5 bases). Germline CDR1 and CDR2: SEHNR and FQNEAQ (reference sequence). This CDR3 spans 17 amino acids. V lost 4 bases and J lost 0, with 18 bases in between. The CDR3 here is CASSSIDQGIMNTEAFF. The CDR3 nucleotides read TGTGCCAGCAGCTCAATCGACCAGGGAATTATGAACACTGAAGCTTTCTTT. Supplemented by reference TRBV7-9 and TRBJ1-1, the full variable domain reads DTGVSQNPRHKITKRGQNVTFRCDPISEHNRLYWYRQTLGQGPEFLTYFQNEAQLEKSRLLSDRFSAERPKGSFSTLEIQRTEQGDSAMYLCASSSIDQGIMNTEAFFGQGTRLTVV.

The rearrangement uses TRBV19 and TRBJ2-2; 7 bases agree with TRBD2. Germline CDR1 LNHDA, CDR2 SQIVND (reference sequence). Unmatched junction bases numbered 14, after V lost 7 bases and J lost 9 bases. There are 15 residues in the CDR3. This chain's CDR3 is CASTPPGLRLRELFF. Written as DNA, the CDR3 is TGTGCCAGTACCCCTCCGGGACTACGCCTGCGGGAGCTGTTTTTT.

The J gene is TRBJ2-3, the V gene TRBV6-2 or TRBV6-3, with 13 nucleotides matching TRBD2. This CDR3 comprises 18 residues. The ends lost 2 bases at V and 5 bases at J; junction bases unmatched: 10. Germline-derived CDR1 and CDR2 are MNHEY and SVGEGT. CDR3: CASSYPIGLAGVRDTQYF. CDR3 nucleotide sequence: TGTGCCAGCAGTTACCCTATCGGACTAGCGGGAGTGAGAGATACGCAGTATTTT.

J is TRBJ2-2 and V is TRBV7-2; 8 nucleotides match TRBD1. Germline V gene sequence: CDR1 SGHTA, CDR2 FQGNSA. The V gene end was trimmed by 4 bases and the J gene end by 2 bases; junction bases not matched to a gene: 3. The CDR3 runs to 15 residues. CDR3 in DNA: TGTGCCAGCAGCTCCCAGGGGGCCAACACCGGGGAGCTGTTTTTT. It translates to CASSSQGANTGELFF. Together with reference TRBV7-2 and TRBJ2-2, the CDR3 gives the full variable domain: GAGVSQSPSNKVTEKGKDVELRCDPISGHTALYWYRQSLGQGLEFLIYFQGNSAPDKSGLPSDRFSAERTGGSVSTLTIQRTQQEDSAVYLCASSSQGANTGELFFGEGSRLTVL.

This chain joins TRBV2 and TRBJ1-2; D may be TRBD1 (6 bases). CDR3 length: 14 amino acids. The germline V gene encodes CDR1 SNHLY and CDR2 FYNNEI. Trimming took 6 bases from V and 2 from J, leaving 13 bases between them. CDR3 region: CASRAGTTNYGYTF. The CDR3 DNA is TGTGCCAGCAGGGCCGGGACAACCAACTATGGCTACACCTTC.

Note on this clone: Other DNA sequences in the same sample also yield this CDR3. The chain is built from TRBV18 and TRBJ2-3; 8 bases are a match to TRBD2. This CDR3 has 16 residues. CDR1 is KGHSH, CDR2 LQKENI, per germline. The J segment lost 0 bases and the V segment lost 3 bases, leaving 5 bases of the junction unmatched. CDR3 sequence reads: CASSPGLAASTDTQYF. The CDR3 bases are TGTGCCAGCTCACCTGGACTAGCAGCTAGCACAGATACGCAGTATTTT. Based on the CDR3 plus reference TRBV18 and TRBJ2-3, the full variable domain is NAGVMQNPRHLVRRRGQEARLRCSPMKGHSHVYWYRQLPEEGLKFMVYLQKENIIDESGMPKERFSAEFPKEGPSILRIQQVVRGDSAAYFCASSPGLAASTDTQYFGPGTRLTVL.

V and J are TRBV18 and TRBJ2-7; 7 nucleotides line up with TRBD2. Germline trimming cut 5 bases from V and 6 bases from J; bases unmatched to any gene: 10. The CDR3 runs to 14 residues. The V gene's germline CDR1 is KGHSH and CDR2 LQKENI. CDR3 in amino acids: CASSGAGVTVEQYF. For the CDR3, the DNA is TGTGCCAGCTCAGGGGCGGGAGTAACTGTCGAGCAGTACTTC. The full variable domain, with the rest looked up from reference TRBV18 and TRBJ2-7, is NAGVMQNPRHLVRRRGQEARLRCSPMKGHSHVYWYRQLPEEGLKFMVYLQKENIIDESGMPKERFSAEFPKEGPSILRIQQVVRGDSAAYFCASSGAGVTVEQYFGPGTRLTVT.